This T cell receptor (beta chain) comes out of a study of blood T cell repertoires in COVID-19. Turning to the study itself: PBMCs, B-cell-depleted T cells, or T cells provided the cDNA or gDNA that made up the material.

Under the authors' procedure: Estimation of nucleated cell counts was performed using reference gene primer amplification. Sequencing was performed with immunoSEQ multiplex PCR; in TCRdb, only in-frame clones are kept and a portion is missing. V and J calls and clone size are given by that table; D and trimming were obtained from the DNA. The repertoire has more than 200,000 clones, roughly four fifths of them found once; the top ten carry approximately 1.8%. Recruits, aged roughly 18 to 89 years, lived in 24 US areas. Which cohort a participant joined came from the clinical history participants gave. The CDR3 runs to 16 residues. V was clipped by 2 bases and J by 0 bases, with 11 bases between them. Germline V gene data show CDR1 as MNHEY and CDR2 as SVGEGT.

The specimen sequenced was PBMCs or T cells enriched from blood (not recorded which). This sequence joins TRBV6-2 or TRBV6-3 and TRBJ2-1; maybe TRBD1 (5 bases). This sequence was found in a man aged 60-69 years who had recovered from COVID-19. In DNA, the CDR3 is TGTGCCAGCAGTTACGACAGATTGAGCTCCTACAATGAGCAGTTCTTC. It is translated as CASSYDRLSSYNEQFF.